This T cell receptor beta chain derives from a study of PD-L1 blockade in urothelial cancer. Study summary: Median T cell yield per blood sample was more than 120,000 cells. Study-wide findings and caveats: It was durable-benefit patients whose tumor-associated blood clones expanded more at 3 weeks.

V was pared by 4 bases and J by 5 bases, with 10 bases of the junction left unmatched. This CDR3 spans 15 amino acids. CDR1 is SGHTA, CDR2 FQGNSA, per germline. Clones were sequenced by immunoSEQ multiplex PCR, and TCRdb holds only the in-frame ones, with some missing. The sample has tens of thousands of clones, more than 65% seen once; the top ten hold approximately 3.5%. Concerning this clone itself: The antigen is not known.

The chain uses TRBV7-2 and TRBJ1-1; 7 bases map to TRBD1. Material: PBMCs, obtained around atezolizumab (anti-PD-L1) treatment. This sequence was found in a man aged 70-80 years with urothelial cancer. The CDR3 DNA reads TGTGCCAGCAGCTCCCGACAGGGAGACGGAACTGAAGCTTTCTTT. Translation gives CASSSRQGDGTEAFF.